This T cell receptor (beta chain) was identified in a study of PD-1 blockade in classical Hodgkin lymphoma. Study-level findings and limits: In newly diagnosed patients, baseline TCR diversity was reportedly below that of healthy donors. Repertoires differed for reasons still undefined, possibly disease activity or prior therapy.

Clones were sequenced by immunoSEQ multiplex PCR, and TCRdb holds only the in-frame ones, with some missing. The repertoire consists of about 90,000 clones, with 90% occurring once and the leading ten covering around 2.9%. To note about this clone: No antigen is known for it.

Regarding time point: cycle 4 day 1 (C4D1), after less than 7 weeks of nivolumab. Relapses following autologous stem cell transplantation were seen in all patients, with brentuximab vedotin exposure varying. Trimming removed 0 bases at V and 0 bases at J, with 9 bases between. This CDR3 has 15 amino acids. Germline V lookup: CDR1 SGDLS, CDR2 YYNGEE. The source material was peripheral blood mononuclear cells (PBMCs), sampled before the fourth cycle of nivolumab. The TCR originated in a human donor with classical Hodgkin lymphoma. This sequence joins TRBV9 and TRBJ1-1, with D hard to call. The CDR3 DNA sequence: TGTGCCAGCAGCGTAGGAGATGGCATGAACACTGAAGCTTTCTTT. It specifies CASSVGDGMNTEAFF.